Shown below are 23 T cell receptor beta chains from a single sample sequenced in a study of shared clonotypes between healthy human individuals. TCRdb keeps only in-frame clones here, not all; method: immunoSEQ multiplex PCR. The sample records about 2.3 million clones, over 90% being singletons. Specimen: naive CD4+ T cells from PBMCs. Sample subset: CD45RA+ positively selected. These receptors were collected from a man aged 18-30 years in good health. Some clones in this sample may be carry-over from other donors' samples.

The CDR3 loop reads CASNTPLYRRGDTEAFF. The CDR3 DNA is TGTGCCAGCAACACTCCCCTTTACAGGCGAGGGGACACTGAAGCTTTCTTT. The chain employs TRBV7-9 and TRBJ1-1; D possibly corresponds to TRBD1 (5 bases). This CDR3 comprises 17 residues. V was pared by 7 bases and J by 3 bases, with 24 bases between. CDR1 and CDR2 (germline): SEHNR, FQNEAQ (reference sequence).

The chain uses TRBV4-1 and TRBJ1-5; tentative D call: TRBD1 (6 bases). Germline V gene sequence: CDR1 MGHRA, CDR2 YSYEKL. The CDR3 runs 14 residues. The germline V and J ends were trimmed by 3 bases and 2 bases, with 8 bases remaining between them. CDR3 coding DNA: TGCGCCAGCAGCCAGCCAGGGGGCAATCAGCCCCAGCATTTT. Translation: CASSQPGGNQPQHF.

The chain has TRBV7-3 and TRBJ1-1, with D possibly matching TRBD1 (6 bases). This CDR3 is 15 amino acids long. Germline assignment: CDR1 SGHTA and CDR2 FQGTGA. The V end was cut by 0 bases, the J end by 10 bases, with 18 bases between. Written as DNA, the CDR3 is TGTGCCAGCAGCTTAACGAGTGGTCCCGGGGGCGTAGCTTTCTTT. Encoded protein: CASSLTSGPGGVAFF.

The V call is TRBV7-3, the J call TRBJ2-7, with D perhaps matching TRBD2 (5 bases). The CDR3 totals 14 residues. In germline, CDR1 is SGHTA, CDR2 FQGTGA. The V end was cut by 2 bases, the J end by 5 bases, with 13 bases between. CDR3 nucleotide sequence: TGTGCCAGCAGCTTACTGGCAGGAGGCGACGAGCAGTACTTC. It codes for CASSLLAGGDEQYF.

The rearrangement joins TRBV7-8 to TRBJ1-1; unclear D gene. V gave up 4 bases and J gave up 1 base, with 7 bases separating them. CDR3 length equals 13 residues. Looked up from germline, CDR1 is SGHVS and CDR2 is FQNEAQ. CDR3 residues: CASSYTRNTEAFF. CDR3 in DNA: TGTGCCAGCAGCTATACACGGAACACTGAAGCTTTCTTT.

V is TRBV27 and J is TRBJ2-7; D gene unclear. The CDR3 runs 17 residues. Germline lookup yields CDR1 MNHEY and CDR2 SMNVEV (reference sequence). Trimming cost V 7 bases and J 3 bases, with 25 bases left between them. For the CDR3, the DNA is TGTGCCAGCAATCCCCAGAAACCGATTCGACATAGCTACGAGCAGTACTTC. Translated: CASNPQKPIRHSYEQYF.

This clone appeared a few times. The chain joins TRBV19 to TRBJ1-1, with TRBD1 as a possible D gene (6 bases). There are 16 residues in the CDR3. V gave up 2 bases and J gave up 0 bases, with 13 bases separating them. Looked up from germline, CDR1 is LNHDA and CDR2 is SQIVND (reference sequence). CDR3 bases: TGTGCCAGTAGTATATTCGGACAGAACATGAACACTGAAGCTTTCTTT. This gives the protein CASSIFGQNMNTEAFF.

The chain recombines TRBV5-4 with TRBJ1-1; 8 bases match TRBD1. This CDR3 is 14 amino acids long. The ends lost 4 bases at V and 2 bases at J; junction bases unmatched: 4. Germline loops: CDR1 SGHNT, CDR2 YYREEE (reference sequence). This CDR3 reads CASSKDRANTEAFF. CDR3 DNA: TGTGCCAGCAGCAAGGACAGGGCCAACACTGAAGCTTTCTTT.

The rearrangement uses TRBV5-1 and TRBJ2-5; 9 nucleotides align to TRBD2. This CDR3 contains 15 residues. The ends lost 4 bases at V and 3 bases at J; junction bases unmatched: 7. The germline CDR1 and CDR2 sequences are SGHRS and YFSETQ. The CDR3 reads CASSRAGGGEETQYF. The CDR3 nucleotides read TGCGCCAGCAGCCGGGCGGGAGGGGGCGAAGAGACCCAGTACTTC.

About this clone itself: Other nucleotide sequences in the sample specify the same CDR3. This chain uses TRBV28 with TRBJ2-1, with D perhaps assigned TRBD1 or TRBD2 (5 bases each). CDR3 length equals 11 residues. The V and J ends lost 3 bases and 10 bases respectively, with 7 bases between them. CDR1 is MDHEN and CDR2 is SYDVKM in the germline V gene. The CDR3 sequence is CASSFRDEQFF. CDR3 nucleotide sequence: TGTGCCAGCAGTTTTCGGGACGAGCAGTTCTTC.

The rearrangement joins TRBV27 to TRBJ1-1, with 9 bases fitting TRBD1. Germline assignment: CDR1 MNHEY and CDR2 SMNVEV (reference sequence). V was clipped by 3 bases and J by 1 base; unmatched bases: 9. The length of the CDR3 is 17 residues. The CDR3: CASSFDMPGQGNTEAFF. CDR3 sequence (DNA): TGTGCCAGCAGTTTCGACATGCCGGGACAGGGGAACACTGAAGCTTTCTTT.

The chain has TRBV4-2 and TRBJ2-1; 7 bases agree with TRBD2. The germline V gene encodes CDR1 LGHNA and CDR2 YNFKEQ. V gave up 4 bases and J gave up 0 bases; unmatched junction bases: 12. CDR3 length: 18 residues. The CDR3 reads CASSRTLAHRSSYNEQFF. CDR3 sequence (DNA): TGTGCCAGCAGCCGGACACTAGCGCACAGGAGCTCCTACAATGAGCAGTTCTTC.

For this clone: The same CDR3 also results from other DNA sequences found in this sample. This chain joins TRBV5-1 and TRBJ2-1, with D perhaps assigned TRBD1 or TRBD2 (6 bases each). This CDR3 region has 15 residues. CDR1 and CDR2 from the germline V gene are SGHRS and YFSETQ. Trimming took off 2 bases at V and 0 bases at J, with 9 bases between the two ends. The CDR3 sequence: CASSLGGSSYNEQFF. The DNA for the CDR3 is TGCGCCAGCAGCTTAGGGGGGAGCTCCTACAATGAGCAGTTCTTC.

The chain combines TRBV7-3 with TRBJ2-7, with D possibly matching TRBD2 (6 bases). Germline V gives CDR1 SGHTA, CDR2 FQGTGA. V dropped 1 base and J dropped 5 bases, with 12 bases sitting between them. CDR3 length: 14 amino acids. The CDR3 DNA follows: TGTGCCAGCAGCTTAATCGCGGGGTCCCACGAGCAGTACTTC. Protein sequence: CASSLIAGSHEQYF.

The chain combines TRBV11-3 with TRBJ1-1; a weak D match, TRBD1 (5 bases). The CDR3 extends over 14 amino acids. CDR1 is SGHNT and CDR2 is YENEEA in the germline V gene. Trimming left V 5 bases short and J 4 bases short, with 14 bases between. The CDR3 is CASSPGGGGTEAFF. In DNA form, the CDR3 reads TGTGCCAGCAGCCCCGGTGGGGGGGGCACTGAAGCTTTCTTT.

This clone was found once. The V and J genes are TRBV5-6 and TRBJ1-3; D uncertain. This CDR3 contains 13 residues. CDR1 is SGHDT, CDR2 YYEEEE, per germline. The V end was cut by 7 bases, the J end by 0 bases, with 8 bases between. This CDR3 reads CASHDTSGNTIYF. The CDR3 nucleotides are TGTGCCAGCCACGACACCTCTGGAAACACCATATATTTT. Full variable domain (rest looked up from reference TRBV5-6 and TRBJ1-3): DAGVTQSPTHLIKTRGQQVTLRCSPKSGHDTVSWYQQALGQGPQFIFQYYEEEERQRGNFPDRFSGHQFPNYSSELNVNALLLGDSALYLCASHDTSGNTIYFGEGSWLTVV.

This clone appeared once. The chain recombines TRBV15 with TRBJ2-3; 10 bases map to TRBD1. The germline gives CDR1 LNHNV, CDR2 YYDKDF (reference sequence). Trimming at V came to 9 bases and at J to 5 bases, leaving 2 bases not matched to a gene. This CDR3 region has 12 residues. Here the CDR3 reads CATGQGRDTQYF. The CDR3 DNA sequence: TGTGCCACGGGACAGGGGAGAGATACGCAGTATTTT.

This clone was seen a single time. The chain uses TRBV28 and TRBJ1-5; TRBD1 might be the D (6 bases). Germline V lookup: CDR1 MDHEN, CDR2 SYDVKM. The CDR3 length is 15 residues. The V and J ends lost 3 bases and 6 bases respectively, with 15 bases between them. The CDR3, as DNA: TGTGCCAGCAGTTTTTCGGGGGCTGGGGTTCAGCCCCAGCATTTT. Its translation: CASSFSGAGVQPQHF.

Notes on this clone: Other DNA sequences in the same sample also yield this CDR3. This chain joins TRBV20-1 and TRBJ1-1, with unresolved D. Germline V gene sequence: CDR1 DFQATT, CDR2 SNEGSKA (reference sequence). There are 11 residues in the CDR3. V lost 3 bases and J 5 bases, leaving 7 bases between the germline ends. The CDR3 protein is CSASSGTEAFF. CDR3 nucleotides: TGCAGTGCTAGTTCCGGGACTGAAGCTTTCTTT.

As concerns this clone: At one end the junction does not follow the germline gene, possibly because of a read error. V usage is TRBV28 and J usage is TRBJ2-7; D not resolved. The germline CDR1 and CDR2 sequences are MDHEN and SYDVKM. The CDR3 has 14 amino acids. CDR3 in DNA: TGTGCCAGCAGCTTATCACCCGGCTCCTACGAGCAGTACTTC. Translated: CASSLSPGSYEQYF.

The chain recombines TRBV6-6 with TRBJ1-1; 9 bases align to TRBD1. After removal of 5 bases from V and 7 bases from J, the junction contained 8 bases not matched to a gene. The CDR3 runs to 14 residues. Germline V gene data show CDR1 as MNHNY and CDR2 as SVGAGI (reference sequence). The CDR3 here is CASSNRDRAREAFF. DNA for the CDR3: TGTGCCAGCAGTAACCGGGACAGGGCTCGTGAAGCTTTCTTT.

The CDR3 sequence is CASTSPGGAAYGYTF. CDR3 nucleotide sequence: TGTGCCAGCACCTCCCCGGGCGGGGCAGCTTATGGCTACACCTTC. The chain joins TRBV6-5 to TRBJ1-2, with a weak D call TRBD1 (5 bases). This CDR3 spans 15 amino acids. The germline V gene encodes CDR1 MNHEY and CDR2 SVGAGI. Trimming removed 7 bases at V and 5 bases at J, with 20 bases between.

The chain links TRBV14 to TRBJ1-5; D is uncertain. Trimming cost V 1 base and J 0 bases, with 10 bases left between them. CDR1 is SGHDN, CDR2 FVKESK, per germline. The CDR3 spans 16 residues. In nucleotides, the CDR3 is TGTGCCAGCAGCCAAGTTAAAATCCCTAGCAATCAGCCCCAGCATTTT. It translates to CASSQVKIPSNQPQHF.